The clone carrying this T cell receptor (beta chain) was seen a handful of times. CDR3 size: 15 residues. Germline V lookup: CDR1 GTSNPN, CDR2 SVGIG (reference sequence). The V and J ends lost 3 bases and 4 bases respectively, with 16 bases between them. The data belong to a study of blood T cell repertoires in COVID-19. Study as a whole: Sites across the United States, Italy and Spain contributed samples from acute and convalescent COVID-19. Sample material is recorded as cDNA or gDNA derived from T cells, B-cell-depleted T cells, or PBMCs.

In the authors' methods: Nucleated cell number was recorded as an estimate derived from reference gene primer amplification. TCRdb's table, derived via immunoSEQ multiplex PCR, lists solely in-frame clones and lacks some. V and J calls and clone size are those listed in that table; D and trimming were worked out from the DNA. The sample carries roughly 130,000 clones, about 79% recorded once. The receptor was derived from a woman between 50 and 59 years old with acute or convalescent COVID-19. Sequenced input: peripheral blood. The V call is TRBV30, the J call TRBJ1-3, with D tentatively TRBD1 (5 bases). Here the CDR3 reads CAWSHGRVSGNTIYF. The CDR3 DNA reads TGTGCCTGGAGCCATGGCAGGGTTTCGGGAAACACCATATATTTT. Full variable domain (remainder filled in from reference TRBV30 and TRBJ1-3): SQTIHQWPATLVQPVGSPLSLECTVEGTSNPNLYWYRQAAGRGLQLLFYSVGIGQISSEVPQNLSASRPQDRQFILSSKKLLLSDSGFYLCAWSHGRVSGNTIYFGEGSWLTVV.